The sequence of this T cell receptor beta chain was determined in a study of T cell repertoires in cytomegalovirus infection. Overall study context: Based on public TCR beta signatures, there were indications of CMV infection and of a matching HLA type.

Study-level results: Dominating the ex vivo response were HLA-C-restricted CMV-specific TCR beta clonotypes. Of the TCR beta families, the public ones yielded a cumulative frequency that identified carriers of CMV plus the relevant HLA.

TCRdb called the reads again in MiXCR, with one record for every CDR3 protein. The sample lists about 300,000 distinct CDR3 sequences, approximately 10% occurring once. This clonotype was found many times. What it binds is not known. The receptor comes from a human donor in good health (CMV status not recorded). Some clones in this sample may be carry-over from other donors' samples. The source material was PBMCs.

The CDR3 DNA is TGTGCCAGCAGTTCTACAGGGGGCAGAGGAAACACCATATATTTT. Protein product: CASSSTGGRGNTIYF. This chain joins TRBV28 and TRBJ1-3; 9 bases are a match to TRBD1. V gave up 4 bases and J gave up 4 bases; unmatched junction bases: 5. Germline values: CDR1 MDHEN, CDR2 SYDVKM. The CDR3 has 15 amino acids.